This is a list of T cell receptor beta chains from one sample in a study of blood T cell repertoires in COVID-19. Generated by immunoSEQ multiplex PCR, the TCRdb table keeps only in-frame clones and is missing some. This sample has approximately 140,000 clones, with approximately 85% found just once. Sequencing was carried out using peripheral blood. These receptors originate from a woman in her sixties or seventies with COVID-19, enrolled during active disease. Both conserved end residues are part of each CDR3. D genes are given only for firm matches. The size entry is marked missing in some rows and otherwise reads once, few, many or a size class.

d_call	v_call	clone_size	j_call	cdr3_nt	cdr3_aa
-	TRBV6-5	-	TRBJ2-4	TGTGCCAGCTCGAAAGGGGCAGAAGACAAAAACATTCAGTACTTC	CASSKGAEDKNIQYF
-	TRBV6-5	-	TRBJ1-4	TGTGCCAGCAGTTACTCCCAGGGTGGGGAAAAACTGTTTTTT	CASSYSQGGEKLFF
TRBD1	TRBV19	once	TRBJ1-1	TGTGCCAGTAGTGGGACAGGGGGCGCGGGCACTGAAGCTTTCTTT	CASSGTGGAGTEAFF
-	TRBV6-1	-	TRBJ1-5	TGTGCCAGCAGTGAAGCGCTGGGCTCAAGGTCCCCGGCCCAGCATTTT	CASSEALGSRSPAQHF
TRBD1	TRBV9	-	TRBJ1-4	TGTGCCAGCAGCGTTCAGGGGGCGGCTAGTGAAAAACTGTTTTTT	CASSVQGAASEKLFF
TRBD2	TRBV5-1	-	TRBJ2-3	TGCGCCAGCAGGGAACCCCGGGAGACTAGCGGCACAGATACGCAGTATTTT	CASREPRETSGTDTQYF
-	TRBV27	once	TRBJ2-7	TGTGCCAGCGGGGGGAGGCAGGTCGGAGAGCAGTACTTC	CASGGRQVGEQYF
TRBD2	TRBV7-3	-	TRBJ2-2	TGTGCCAGCAGCTTAACTAGCGGGTCGCGCACCGGGGAGCTGTTTTTT	CASSLTSGSRTGELFF
TRBD1	TRBV4-2	few	TRBJ2-7	TGTGCCAGCAGCCAAGATCCCCAGCCGGACAGGGGGTTTTCCTACGAGCAGTACTTC	CASSQDPQPDRGFSYEQYF
TRBD2	TRBV7-6	-	TRBJ2-1	TGTGCCAGCAGCTTAGTGAGGCGGGGGGGAGGTTGGAATGAGCAGTTCTTC	CASSLVRRGGGWNEQFF
-	TRBV4-3	-	TRBJ2-1	TGCGCCAGCAGCCAAGACGGTACCAATGAGCAGTTCTTC	CASSQDGTNEQFF
TRBD1	TRBV10-3	-	TRBJ1-2	TGTGCCATCGGAGGGACAGTTTATGAAGGCTATGGCTACACCTTC	CAIGGTVYEGYGYTF
-	TRBV20-1	-	TRBJ2-3	TGCAGTGCTAGTGGGACACCTAGCACAGATACGCAGTATTTT	CSASGTPSTDTQYF
TRBD1	TRBV14	-	TRBJ2-3	TGTGCCAGCAGCCTGACAGGGGGCAACTCAGATACGCAGTATTTT	CASSLTGGNSDTQYF
TRBD1	TRBV5-1	-	TRBJ1-5	TGCGCCAGCAGCTTGGCCCCGGTTGACAGGGGTGGTAGCAATCAGCCCCAGCATTTT	CASSLAPVDRGGSNQPQHF
-	TRBV6-2/TRBV6-3	-	TRBJ1-2	TGTGCCAGCAGTTATACTAGGACAGCCGGCTACACCTTC	CASSYTRTAGYTF
-	TRBV29-1	few	TRBJ1-1	TGCAGCGTTGGGGAGGCTAGTGTAGCTTTCTTT	CSVGEASVAFF
-	TRBV29-1	-	TRBJ2-3	TGCAGCGTTGAGCCCGTGGGGGCGGGCACAGATACGCAGTATTTT	CSVEPVGAGTDTQYF
TRBD1	TRBV9	-	TRBJ2-1	TGTGCCAGCAGCACCAGAGGGACAGGGGAAAGAAAATTCTTC	CASSTRGTGERKFF
-	TRBV10-3	-	TRBJ2-7	TGTGCCATCAGTGGAGACTCATTCTACGAGCAGTACTTC	CAISGDSFYEQYF
TRBD1	TRBV10-2	-	TRBJ2-7	TGCGCCAGCAGTGGGGGAGGGGACAGGGGCTACGAGCAGTACTTC	CASSGGGDRGYEQYF
TRBD1	TRBV19	few	TRBJ1-2	TGTGCCAGTAGTATGGGGACAGTTAACTATGGCTACACCTTC	CASSMGTVNYGYTF
-	TRBV25-1	-	TRBJ2-5	TGTGCCAGCAAGGGACAAAGCCAAGAGACCCAGTACTTC	CASKGQSQETQYF
TRBD1	TRBV6-1	-	TRBJ1-1	TGTGCCAGCAGTGAGACAGGGACGACTGAAGCTTTCTTT	CASSETGTTEAFF
-	TRBV7-2	-	TRBJ2-1	TGTGCCAGCAGCTTAGGTTTCTATCTGGACAATGAGCAGTTCTTC	CASSLGFYLDNEQFF